This T cell receptor beta chain was recovered during a study of CD4 T cells in relation to SARS-CoV-2 and coronaviruses. Overall study: ViraFEST: roughly 9-day antigen culture of PBMCs, then TCR beta CDR3 sequencing. Shared crossreactive spike epitopes were mapped to their HLA restriction.

This clone was detected a few times. Its antigen is not known. TCRdb's copy holds only in-frame clones and misses some; the assay was immunoSEQ multiplex PCR. The sample lists around 20,000 clones; just under 80% were seen once. Unexposed donor CD4+ T cells date from about 2011-2019, before the COVID-19 pandemic. Isolation of CD4+ T cells took place after about eleven days in culture. Testing used SARS-CoV-2 S/N and four cold-coronavirus spikes on unexposed-donor CD4+ T cells, cells permitting. The CDR3 loop spans 15 amino acids. V was trimmed by 1 base and J by 5 bases, leaving 12 bases between them. Germline CDR1 reads MGHRA; CDR2 reads YSYEKL.

Source material: CD4+ T cells from PBMCs, cultured in vitro. The chain has TRBV4-1 and TRBJ1-5; the D gene is possibly TRBD1 (5 bases). The sequence was obtained from a human donor in good health. In DNA form, the CDR3 reads TGCGCCAGCAGCCAAGTAATGGGACCGGATCAGCCCCAGCATTTT. Its translation: CASSQVMGPDQPQHF.